Included here is one T cell receptor (beta chain) sequence, with context. This entry belongs to a study of response to subunit inactivated influenza vaccine. TCRdb recomputed calls from the RT-PCR reads with MiXCR, one row per CDR3 protein. The sample has hundreds of thousands of distinct CDR3 sequences, roughly 22% seen once. V was clipped by 5 bases and J by 3 bases, with 11 bases between them. The V gene's germline CDR1 is LNHDA and CDR2 SQIVND (reference sequence). The CDR3 covers 14 residues. The V gene is TRBV19, the J gene TRBJ2-1; the D is unclear. The input for sequencing was PBMCs from blood, taken less than 22 months after vaccination. The clonotype was recovered from a man between 50 and 75 years old who received an inactivated influenza vaccine. CDR3 sequence: CASSFPGSYNEQFF. CDR3 bases: TGTGCCAGTAGTTTCCCCGGTAGCTACAATGAGCAGTTCTTC. The full variable domain, completed using reference TRBV19 and TRBJ2-1, is DGGITQSPKYLFRKEGQNVTLSCEQNLNHDAMYWYRQDPGQGLRLIYYSQIVNDFQKGDIAEGYSVSREKKESFPLTVTSAQKNPTAFYLCASSFPGSYNEQFFGPGTRLTVL.